Listed below are T cell receptor beta chains from one sample, sequenced in a study of blood T cell repertoires in COVID-19. TCRdb's copy holds only in-frame clones and misses some; the assay was immunoSEQ multiplex PCR. The sample yields some 110,000 clones, 82% seen once. The sample comprised peripheral blood. The receptors shown here come from a woman in her sixties or seventies with acute or convalescent COVID-19. CDR3s include the opening cysteine and the closing phenylalanine or tryptophan. The D gene is left open where the match is weak. Size is omitted from some rows. Given values are once, few, many or a class for expanded clones.

len	v_gene	abundance	d_gene	j_gene	CDR3nt	CDR3aa
16	TRBV5-6	NA	TRBD1	TRBJ1-6	TGTGCCAGCAGCCATATCACAGGGGGAGCGGGTTCACCCCTCCACTTT	CASSHITGGAGSPLHF
15	TRBV15	NA	NA	TRBJ1-5	TGTGCCACCAGCAGAGATCCGGGTAGCAATCAGCCCCAGCATTTT	CATSRDPGSNQPQHF
13	TRBV5-4	few	NA	TRBJ1-2	TGTGCCAGCAGCTTTCAGTCAGGGCGGGGCTACACCTTC	CASSFQSGRGYTF
13	TRBV4-3	NA	NA	TRBJ2-1	TGCGCCAGCAGCTCGACGGGCTACAATGAGCAGTTCTTC	CASSSTGYNEQFF
13	TRBV25-1	NA	NA	TRBJ1-1	TGTGCCAGCATTAACGGACTAAACACTGAAGCTTTCTTT	CASINGLNTEAFF
16	TRBV18	NA	TRBD1	TRBJ2-1	TGTGCCAGCTCACCCGGGACAGGGGGTTCCTACAATGAGCAGTTCTTC	CASSPGTGGSYNEQFF
15	TRBV27	NA	NA	TRBJ2-5	TGTGCCAGCAGTTTTCGCGCGGGAAACCAAGAGACCCAGTACTTC	CASSFRAGNQETQYF
15	TRBV5-1	NA	TRBD1	TRBJ2-1	TGCGCCAGCAGCTTGGTGGGGCGACAGGGGAATGAGCAGTTCTTC	CASSLVGRQGNEQFF
15	TRBV5-1	NA	TRBD1	TRBJ1-3	TGCGCCAGCAGCTCCACCGGGACAGATGGAAACACCATATATTTT	CASSSTGTDGNTIYF
14	TRBV6-2/TRBV6-3	NA	NA	TRBJ2-5	TGTGCCAGCAGTTACCCGGGTACCCAAGAGACCCAGTACTTC	CASSYPGTQETQYF
15	TRBV19	few	TRBD1	TRBJ1-1	TGTGCCAGTAGTCTACAGGGGGCTATGAGGACTGAAGCTTTCTTT	CASSLQGAMRTEAFF
18	TRBV3-1/TRBV3-2	NA	TRBD2	TRBJ2-2	TGTGCCAGCAGCCAAGATAGGTGGCGGGGGACCGACACCGGGGAGCTGTTTTTT	CASSQDRWRGTDTGELFF
14	TRBV30	NA	NA	TRBJ1-1	TGTGCCTGGAGTGTATCGGGGACTGCGAAGTACCACCTATTT	CAWSVSGTAKYHLF
13	TRBV6-1	NA	NA	TRBJ1-2	TGTGCCAGCAGTGAATTCAGGAACTATGGCTACACCTTC	CASSEFRNYGYTF
14	TRBV3-1/TRBV3-2	NA	TRBD2	TRBJ2-3	TGTGCCAGCAGCTTCGGGACTAGCGGAGATACGCAGTATTTT	CASSFGTSGDTQYF
13	TRBV7-2	NA	NA	TRBJ1-1	TGTGCCAGCAGCCGAACTGGGGCCACTGAAGCTTTCTTT	CASSRTGATEAFF
13	TRBV18	NA	NA	TRBJ1-3	TGTGCCAGCTCACCACAGGAGGGGAACACCATATATTTT	CASSPQEGNTIYF
16	TRBV11-3	NA	TRBD2	TRBJ2-5	TGTGCCAGCAGTCAACCCGCGGGGGGAACCTGGGAGACCCAGTACTTC	CASSQPAGGTWETQYF
16	TRBV3-1/TRBV3-2	NA	TRBD1	TRBJ1-4	TGTGCCAGCAGCCAAGGGACAGGGTGGGGTAATGAAAAACTGTTTTTT	CASSQGTGWGNEKLFF
16	TRBV19	NA	TRBD2	TRBJ2-1	TGTGCCAGTAGTCCGTGGACTAGCGGACTCTCCAATGAGCAGTTCTTC	CASSPWTSGLSNEQFF
15	TRBV19	NA	TRBD1	TRBJ1-2	TGTGCCAGTATGGACGGGGCAGGGGGCAGTTATGGCTACACCTTC	CASMDGAGGSYGYTF
16	TRBV9	NA	TRBD1	TRBJ1-2	TGTGCCAGCAGCCCGAGGGGGCAGGGCTTTAACTATGGCTACACCTTC	CASSPRGQGFNYGYTF
14	TRBV6-2/TRBV6-3	NA	NA	TRBJ2-7	TGTGCCAGCAGTTACTCGGGCGGGAACTACGAGCAGTACTTC	CASSYSGGNYEQYF
13	TRBV12-3/TRBV12-4	NA	NA	TRBJ1-1	TGTGCCAGCAGCCCTACGATCGGCACTGAAGCTTTCTTT	CASSPTIGTEAFF
15	TRBV7-9	once	TRBD1	TRBJ1-2	TGTGCCAGCAGCGAACTAGACAGGGGGCGAGGAGGCTACACCTTC	CASSELDRGRGGYTF
15	TRBV10-3	NA	NA	TRBJ2-5	TGTGCCATCAGTGAGTCGGACTTGTTCCAAGAGACCCAGTACTTC	CAISESDLFQETQYF
13	TRBV9	few	NA	TRBJ1-1	TGTGCCAGCAGCGTAGGGCAGGGCACTGAAGCTTTCTTT	CASSVGQGTEAFF
15	TRBV20-1	NA	TRBD1	TRBJ1-5	TGCAGTGCTAGTCAACAGGGGGCATTCAATCAGCCCCAGCATTTT	CSASQQGAFNQPQHF
18	TRBV7-9	few	TRBD2	TRBJ2-2	TGTGCCAGCAGCTCCCAGGAAACTAGCGGGGGGGGAACCGGGGAGCTGTTTTTT	CASSSQETSGGGTGELFF
18	TRBV24-1	NA	TRBD1	TRBJ2-3	TGTGCCACCAGTGATAGGTTCGGCTCCGACAGGGTCGGAGATACGCAGTATTTT	CATSDRFGSDRVGDTQYF
15	TRBV5-1	NA	TRBD1	TRBJ1-1	TGCGCCAGCAGCACCGGGACAGTTATGAACACTGAAGCTTTCTTT	CASSTGTVMNTEAFF
15	TRBV15	few	TRBD1	TRBJ1-4	TGTGCCACCAGCAGGACGGGACAGCTGAATGAAAAACTGTTTTTT	CATSRTGQLNEKLFF
15	TRBV4-2	NA	TRBD1	TRBJ1-1	TGTGCCAGCAGCCAGGTACAGGGGTCGGACACTGAAGCTTTCTTT	CASSQVQGSDTEAFF
16	TRBV7-2	NA	NA	TRBJ2-1	TGTGCCAGCAGCTTAGCTGGCAGGGGCAACCACAATGAGCAGTTCTTC	CASSLAGRGNHNEQFF
15	TRBV20-1	NA	NA	TRBJ1-4	TGCAGTGCTAGTCGACAGGCGGGGGGTAATGAAAAACTGTTTTTT	CSASRQAGGNEKLFF
16	TRBV6-5	NA	TRBD1	TRBJ2-5	TGTGCCAGCAGTTCTACCGGGACAGGGTCGCAAGAGACCCAGTACTTC	CASSSTGTGSQETQYF
16	TRBV11-3	few	TRBD2	TRBJ2-3	TGTGCCAGCAGCCTCGGGACTAGCGGGGGTACAGATACGCAGTATTTT	CASSLGTSGGTDTQYF
12	TRBV7-9	NA	NA	TRBJ1-1	TGTGCCAGCAGCTTAGTCCTAACCGAAGCTTTCTTT	CASSLVLTEAFF
16	TRBV7-2	NA	TRBD2	TRBJ2-3	TGTGCCAGCAGCTTAGTGGCTAGCGGGGGGCGAGATACGCAGTATTTT	CASSLVASGGRDTQYF